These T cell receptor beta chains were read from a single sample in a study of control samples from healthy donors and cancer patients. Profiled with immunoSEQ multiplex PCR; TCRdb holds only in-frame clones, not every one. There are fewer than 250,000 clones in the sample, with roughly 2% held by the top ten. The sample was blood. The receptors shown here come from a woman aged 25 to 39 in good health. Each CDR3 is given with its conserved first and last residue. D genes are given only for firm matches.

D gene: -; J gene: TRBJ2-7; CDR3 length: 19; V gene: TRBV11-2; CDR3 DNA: TGTGCCAGCAGCCCCAACTTCCAACGGGGGGCAGACAGACTCAACGAGCAGTACTTC; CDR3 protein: CASSPNFQRGADRLNEQYF
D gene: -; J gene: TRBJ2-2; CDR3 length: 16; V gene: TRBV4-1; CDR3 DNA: TGCGCCAGCAGCCAAGGAGTGGACTGGAACACCGGGGAGCTGTTTTTT; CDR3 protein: CASSQGVDWNTGELFF
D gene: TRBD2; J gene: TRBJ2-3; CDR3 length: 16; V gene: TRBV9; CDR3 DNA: TGTGCCAGCAGCGCCAGACTAGCGGGGAACACAGATACGCAGTATTTT; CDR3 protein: CASSARLAGNTDTQYF
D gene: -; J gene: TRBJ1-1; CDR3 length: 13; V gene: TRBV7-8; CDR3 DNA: TGTGCCAGCACTACGGGGGGGGGAACTGAAGCTTTCTTT; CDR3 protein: CASTTGGGTEAFF
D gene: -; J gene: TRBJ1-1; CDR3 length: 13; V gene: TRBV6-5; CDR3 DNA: TGTGCCAGCAGTTACGGGGCAGGGGCGGAAGCTTTCTTT; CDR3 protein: CASSYGAGAEAFF
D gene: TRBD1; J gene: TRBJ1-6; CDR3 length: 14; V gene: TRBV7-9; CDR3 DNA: TGTGCCAGCAGCTCTGACAGGGGGAATTCACCCCTCCACTTT; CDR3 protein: CASSSDRGNSPLHF
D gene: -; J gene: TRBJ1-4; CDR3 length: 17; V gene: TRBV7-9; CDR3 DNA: TGTGCCAGCAGCTCCCCAGGGAGTAGTACGACTAATGAAAAACTGTTTTTT; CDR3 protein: CASSSPGSSTTNEKLFF
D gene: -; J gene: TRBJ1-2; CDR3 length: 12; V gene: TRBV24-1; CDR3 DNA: TGTGCCACCAGTGATTGGTCTGTAGGCTACACCTTC; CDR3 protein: CATSDWSVGYTF
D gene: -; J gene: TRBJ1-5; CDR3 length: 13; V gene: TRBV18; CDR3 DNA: TGTGCCAGCTCACCAAGGACCGATCAGCCCCAGCATTTT; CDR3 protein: CASSPRTDQPQHF
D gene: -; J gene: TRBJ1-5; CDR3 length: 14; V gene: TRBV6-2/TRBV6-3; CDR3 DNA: TGTGCCAGCAGTCGACAGATCCCCAATCAGCCCCAGCATTTT; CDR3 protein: CASSRQIPNQPQHF
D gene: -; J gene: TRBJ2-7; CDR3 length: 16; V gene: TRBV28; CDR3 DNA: TGTGCCAGCAGCCAAGGCCGGGGGACGAGAAGCTACGAGCAGTACTTC; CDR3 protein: CASSQGRGTRSYEQYF
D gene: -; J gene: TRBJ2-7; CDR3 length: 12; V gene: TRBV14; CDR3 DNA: TGTGCCAGCTCCCAGGCCTTCTACGAGCAGTACTTC; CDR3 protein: CASSQAFYEQYF
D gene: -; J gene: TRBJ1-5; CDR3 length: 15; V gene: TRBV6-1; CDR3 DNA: TGTGCCAGCAGTGAGGCAGGAGGGGGCAATCAGCCCCAGCATTTT; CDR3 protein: CASSEAGGGNQPQHF
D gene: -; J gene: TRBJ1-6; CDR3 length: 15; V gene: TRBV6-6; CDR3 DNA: TGTGCCAGCCTAACCTTACAGGGAAATCGCTCACCCCTCCACTTT; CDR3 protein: CASLTLQGNRSPLHF
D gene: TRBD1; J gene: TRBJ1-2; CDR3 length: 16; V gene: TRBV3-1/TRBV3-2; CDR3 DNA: TGTGCCAGCAGCCAAGGCACACCGGGACAGGGTGGTGGCTACACCTTC; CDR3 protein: CASSQGTPGQGGGYTF
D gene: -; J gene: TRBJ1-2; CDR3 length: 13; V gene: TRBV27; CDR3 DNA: TGTGCCAGCAGAGGGCTAGCTAACTATGGCTACACCTTC; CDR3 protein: CASRGLANYGYTF
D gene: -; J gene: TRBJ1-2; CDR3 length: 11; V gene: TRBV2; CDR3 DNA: TGTGCCAGCAGTGAAGGGAGGTTCCACACCTTC; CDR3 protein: CASSEGRFHTF
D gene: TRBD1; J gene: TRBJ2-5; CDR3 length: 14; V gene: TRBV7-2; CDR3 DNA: TGTGCCAGCAGCAGCAGGACAGGTCAAGAGACCCAGTACTTC; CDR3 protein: CASSSRTGQETQYF
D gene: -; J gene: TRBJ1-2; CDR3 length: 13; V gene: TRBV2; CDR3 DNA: TGTGCCAGCCTGGGCCCAGACGGCTATGGCTACACCTTC; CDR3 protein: CASLGPDGYGYTF
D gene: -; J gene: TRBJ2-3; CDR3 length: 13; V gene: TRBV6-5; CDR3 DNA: TGTGCCAGCAGGGGGTGGGGTACAGATACGCAGTATTTT; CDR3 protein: CASRGWGTDTQYF
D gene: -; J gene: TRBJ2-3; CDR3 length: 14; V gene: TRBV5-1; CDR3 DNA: TGCGCCAGCAGCTTGGTTGGGGGCTTAGATACGCAGTATTTT; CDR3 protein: CASSLVGGLDTQYF
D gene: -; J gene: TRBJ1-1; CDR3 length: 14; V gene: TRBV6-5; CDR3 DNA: TGTGCCAGTAGAAGGGCCACATTGGGCACTGAAGCTTTCTTT; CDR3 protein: CASRRATLGTEAFF
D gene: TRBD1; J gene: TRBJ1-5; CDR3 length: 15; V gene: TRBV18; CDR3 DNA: TGTGCCAGCTCGATCGGACAGGGCTTGGAAGGGCCCCAGCATTTT; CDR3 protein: CASSIGQGLEGPQHF
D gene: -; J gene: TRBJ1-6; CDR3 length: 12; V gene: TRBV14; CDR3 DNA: TGTGCCAGCAGCATACGAAATTCACCCCTCCACTTT; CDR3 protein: CASSIRNSPLHF
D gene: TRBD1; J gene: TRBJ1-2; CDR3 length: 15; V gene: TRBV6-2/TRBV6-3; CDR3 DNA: TGTGCCAGCACCCCACGGACAGGGGGGGGCTATGGCTACACCTTC; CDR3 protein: CASTPRTGGGYGYTF
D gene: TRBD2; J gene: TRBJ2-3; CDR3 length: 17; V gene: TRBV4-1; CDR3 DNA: TGCGCCAGCAGCCCCTATTTGACTAGCGGGGGGTCAGATACGCAGTATTTT; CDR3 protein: CASSPYLTSGGSDTQYF
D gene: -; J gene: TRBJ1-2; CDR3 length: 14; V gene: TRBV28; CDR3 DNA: TGTGCCAGCGGAGACCAGTGGGTTAACTATGGCTACACCTTC; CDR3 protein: CASGDQWVNYGYTF
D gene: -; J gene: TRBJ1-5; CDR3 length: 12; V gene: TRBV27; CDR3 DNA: TGTGCCAGCAGTCCTCAGAATCAGCCCCAGCATTTT; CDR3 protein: CASSPQNQPQHF
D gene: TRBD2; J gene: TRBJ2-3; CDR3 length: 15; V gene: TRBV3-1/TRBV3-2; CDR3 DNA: TGTGCCAGCAGCCAAGGACTAGCGGGGGCAGATACGCAGTATTTT; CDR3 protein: CASSQGLAGADTQYF
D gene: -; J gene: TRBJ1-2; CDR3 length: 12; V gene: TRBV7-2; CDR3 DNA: TGTGCCAGCACCTTAGGGGACTATGGCTACACCTTC; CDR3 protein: CASTLGDYGYTF
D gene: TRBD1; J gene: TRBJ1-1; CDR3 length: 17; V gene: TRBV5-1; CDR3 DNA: TGCGCCAGCAGTGAGCGGGACAGGGAGGGATGGGGCGCTGAAGCTTTCTTT; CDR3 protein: CASSERDREGWGAEAFF
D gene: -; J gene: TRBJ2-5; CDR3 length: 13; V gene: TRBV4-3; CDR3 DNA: TGCGCCAGCAGCCAAGAAGCGGGTACGGCCCAGTACTTC; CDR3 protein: CASSQEAGTAQYF
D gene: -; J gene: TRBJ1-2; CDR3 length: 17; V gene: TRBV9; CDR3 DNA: TGTGCCAGCAGCGCCGAGGGGGAGGTGGACATCTACTATGGCTACACCTTC; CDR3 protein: CASSAEGEVDIYYGYTF
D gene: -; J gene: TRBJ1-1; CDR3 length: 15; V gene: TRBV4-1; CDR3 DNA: TGCGCCAGCAGCCAAGGGGAGGGCTACGACACTGAAGCTTTCTTT; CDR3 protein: CASSQGEGYDTEAFF
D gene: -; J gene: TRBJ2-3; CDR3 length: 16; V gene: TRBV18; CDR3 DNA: TGTGCCAGCTCACCACCGGGGGCAGGGGGCACAGATACGCAGTATTTT; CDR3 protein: CASSPPGAGGTDTQYF
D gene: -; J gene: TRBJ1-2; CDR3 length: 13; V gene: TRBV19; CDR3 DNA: TGTGCCAGTAGTGTTGGACATGGCTATGGCTACACCTTC; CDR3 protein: CASSVGHGYGYTF
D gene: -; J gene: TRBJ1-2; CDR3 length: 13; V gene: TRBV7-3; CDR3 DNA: TGTGCCAGCAGCTTGGGTGGGAACTATGGCTACACCTTC; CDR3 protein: CASSLGGNYGYTF
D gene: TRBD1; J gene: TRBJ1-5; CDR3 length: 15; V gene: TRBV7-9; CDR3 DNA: TGTGCCAGCAGCTCCGACAGGGGAGGCAATCAGCCCCAGCATTTT; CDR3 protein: CASSSDRGGNQPQHF
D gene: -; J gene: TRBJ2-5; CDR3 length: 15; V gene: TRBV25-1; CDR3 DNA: TGTGCCAGCAGTGAAAGCCCCCCCCCGGCGGAGACCCAGTACTTC; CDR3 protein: CASSESPPPAETQYF
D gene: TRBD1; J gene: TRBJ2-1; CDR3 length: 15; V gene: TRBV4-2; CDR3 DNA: TGTGCCAGCAGCCAACCAGGGGGCATGGTCGATGAGCAGTTCTTC; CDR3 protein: CASSQPGGMVDEQFF
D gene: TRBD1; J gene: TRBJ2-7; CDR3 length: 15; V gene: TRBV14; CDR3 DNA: TGTGCCAGCAGCCCCCTGGACAGGGGTTATGACGAGCAGTACTTC; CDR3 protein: CASSPLDRGYDEQYF
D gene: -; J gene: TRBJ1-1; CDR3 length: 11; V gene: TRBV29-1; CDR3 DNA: TGCAGCGTCCCAGGGTACACTGAAGCTTTCTTT; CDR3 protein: CSVPGYTEAFF
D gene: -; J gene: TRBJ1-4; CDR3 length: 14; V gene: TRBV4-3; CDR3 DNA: TGCGCCAGCAGCCAAGATCCAACTAATGAAAAACTGTTTTTT; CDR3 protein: CASSQDPTNEKLFF
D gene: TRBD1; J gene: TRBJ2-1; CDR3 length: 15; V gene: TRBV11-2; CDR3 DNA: TGTGCCAGCAGCTTACAAGGGACAGGGAGAGGAGAGCAGTTCTTC; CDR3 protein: CASSLQGTGRGEQFF
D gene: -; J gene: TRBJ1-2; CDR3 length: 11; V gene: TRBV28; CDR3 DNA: TGTGCCAGCGCGGAAAACTATGGCTACACCTTC; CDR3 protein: CASAENYGYTF
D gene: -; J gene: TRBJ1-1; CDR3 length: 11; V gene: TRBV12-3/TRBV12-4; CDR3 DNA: TGTGCCAGCAGGCGTCTCACTGAAGCTTTCTTT; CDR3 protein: CASRRLTEAFF
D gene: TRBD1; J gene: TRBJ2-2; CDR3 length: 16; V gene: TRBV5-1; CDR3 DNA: TGCGCCAGCAGCTCTACCGGGACAGCCTTCACCGGGGAGCTGTTTTTT; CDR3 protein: CASSSTGTAFTGELFF
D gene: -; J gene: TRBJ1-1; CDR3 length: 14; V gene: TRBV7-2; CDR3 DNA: TGTGCCAGCAGCTTAGTGGGAATGAACACTGAAGCTTTCTTT; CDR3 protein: CASSLVGMNTEAFF
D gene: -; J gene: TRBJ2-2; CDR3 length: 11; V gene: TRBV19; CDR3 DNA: TGTGCCTTAGGATCGACCGGGGAGCTGTTTTTT; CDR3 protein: CALGSTGELFF
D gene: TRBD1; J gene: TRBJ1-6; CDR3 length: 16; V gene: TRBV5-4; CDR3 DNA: TGTGCCAGCAGCTTGCCCACCCGGGACAGGGGGGCACCCCTCCACTTT; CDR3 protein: CASSLPTRDRGAPLHF
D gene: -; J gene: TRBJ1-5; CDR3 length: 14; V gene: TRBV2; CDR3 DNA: TGTGCCAGCAGTGATGAAGGGAGCAGCCAGCCCCAGCATTTT; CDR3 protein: CASSDEGSSQPQHF
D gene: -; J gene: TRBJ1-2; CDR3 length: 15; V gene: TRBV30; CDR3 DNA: TGTGCCTGGAGTGGCTCCCGGGAGGGGCGCTATGGCTACACCTTC; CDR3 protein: CAWSGSREGRYGYTF
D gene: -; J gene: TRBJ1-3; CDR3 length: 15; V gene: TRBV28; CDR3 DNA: TGTGCCAGCAGTTTGGGGGTTACCTCTGGAAACACCATATATTTT; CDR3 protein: CASSLGVTSGNTIYF
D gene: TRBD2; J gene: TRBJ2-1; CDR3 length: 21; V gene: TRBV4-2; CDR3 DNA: TGTGCCAGCAGCCAATCGACCGGGACTAGCGGTGAACGTTGGTGGTCGGATGAGCAGTTCTTC; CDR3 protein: CASSQSTGTSGERWWSDEQFF